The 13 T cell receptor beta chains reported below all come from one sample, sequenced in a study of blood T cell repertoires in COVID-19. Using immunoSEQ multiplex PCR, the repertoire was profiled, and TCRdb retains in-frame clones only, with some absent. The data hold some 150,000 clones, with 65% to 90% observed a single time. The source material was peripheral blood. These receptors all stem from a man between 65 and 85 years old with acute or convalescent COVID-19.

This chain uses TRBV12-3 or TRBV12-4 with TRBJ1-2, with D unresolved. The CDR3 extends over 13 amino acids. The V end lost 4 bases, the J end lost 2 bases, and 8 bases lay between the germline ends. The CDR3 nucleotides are TGTGCCAGCAGTTCAGCCGGGAACTATGGCTACACCTTC. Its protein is CASSSAGNYGYTF.

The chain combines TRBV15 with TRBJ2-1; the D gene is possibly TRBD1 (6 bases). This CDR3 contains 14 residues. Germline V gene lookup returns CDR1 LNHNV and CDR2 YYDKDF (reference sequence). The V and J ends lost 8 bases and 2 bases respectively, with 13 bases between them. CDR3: CATGLTGAYNEQFF. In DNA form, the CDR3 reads TGTGCCACCGGGTTGACAGGTGCCTACAATGAGCAGTTCTTC. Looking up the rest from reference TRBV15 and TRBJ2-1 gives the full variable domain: DAMVIQNPRYQVTQFGKPVTLSCSQTLNHNVMYWYQQKSSQAPKLLFHYYDKDFNNEADTPDNFQSRRPNTSFCFLDIRSPGLGDTAMYLCATGLTGAYNEQFFGPGTRLTVL.

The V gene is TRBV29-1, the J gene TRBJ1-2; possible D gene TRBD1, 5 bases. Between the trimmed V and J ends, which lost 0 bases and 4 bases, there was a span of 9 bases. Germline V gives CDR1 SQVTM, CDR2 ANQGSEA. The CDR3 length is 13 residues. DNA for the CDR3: TGCAGCGTTGAAGATCAAAGGGGCTATGGCTACACCTTC. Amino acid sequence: CSVEDQRGYGYTF.

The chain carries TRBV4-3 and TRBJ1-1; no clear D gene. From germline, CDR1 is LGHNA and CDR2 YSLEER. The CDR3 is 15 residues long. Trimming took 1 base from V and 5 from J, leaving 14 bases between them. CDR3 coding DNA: TGCGCCAGCAGCCAAGTAGTGGGAGAGGGTACTGAAGCTTTCTTT. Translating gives CASSQVVGEGTEAFF.

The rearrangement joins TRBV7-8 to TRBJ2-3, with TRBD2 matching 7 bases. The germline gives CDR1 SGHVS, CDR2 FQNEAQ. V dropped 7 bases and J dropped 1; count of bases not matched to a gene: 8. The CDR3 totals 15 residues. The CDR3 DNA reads TGTGCCAGCAAGGAGGGGAGGGCCGGCACAGATACGCAGTATTTT. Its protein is CASKEGRAGTDTQYF.

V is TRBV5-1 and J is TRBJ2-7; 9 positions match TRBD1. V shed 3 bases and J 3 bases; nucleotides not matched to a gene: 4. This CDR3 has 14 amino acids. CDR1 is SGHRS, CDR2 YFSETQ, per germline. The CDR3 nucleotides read TGCGCCAGCAGCTACGGGACAGGGTACTACGAGCAGTACTTC. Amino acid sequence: CASSYGTGYYEQYF.

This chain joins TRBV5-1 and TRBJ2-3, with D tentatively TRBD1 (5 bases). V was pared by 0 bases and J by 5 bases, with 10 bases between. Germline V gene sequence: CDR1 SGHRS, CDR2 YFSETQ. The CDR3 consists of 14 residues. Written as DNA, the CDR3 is TGCGCCAGCAGCTTGGGAACAGGTAGAGATACGCAGTATTTT. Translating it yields CASSLGTGRDTQYF.

The CDR3: CASSFTRSYQETQYF. The CDR3 DNA reads TGTGCCAGCAGTTTCACCAGGTCTTACCAAGAGACCCAGTACTTC. The V gene is TRBV28, the J gene TRBJ2-5; D is uncertain. CDR1 and CDR2 from the germline V gene are MDHEN and SYDVKM. The ends were cut back, 3 bases at V and 0 bases at J, with 11 bases in the middle. This CDR3 spans 15 amino acids.

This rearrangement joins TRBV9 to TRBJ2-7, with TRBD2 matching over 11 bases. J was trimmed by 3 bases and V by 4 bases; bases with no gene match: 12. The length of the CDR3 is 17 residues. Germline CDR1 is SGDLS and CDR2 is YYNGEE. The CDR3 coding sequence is TGTGCCAGCAGCCTCCACTCCGGGACTAGCGGTCTCTACGAGCAGTACTTC. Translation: CASSLHSGTSGLYEQYF. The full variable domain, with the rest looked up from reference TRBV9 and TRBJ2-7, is DSGVTQTPKHLITATGQRVTLRCSPRSGDLSVYWYQQSLDQGLQFLIQYYNGEERAKGNILERFSAQQFPDLHSELNLSSLELGDSALYFCASSLHSGTSGLYEQYFGPGTRLTVT.

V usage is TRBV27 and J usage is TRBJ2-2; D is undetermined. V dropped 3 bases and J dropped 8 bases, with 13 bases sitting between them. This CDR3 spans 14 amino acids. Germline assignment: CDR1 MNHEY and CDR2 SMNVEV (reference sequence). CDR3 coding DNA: TGTGCCAGCAGTTTTGGGCCCTTGACGGGGGAGCTGTTTTTT. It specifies CASSFGPLTGELFF.

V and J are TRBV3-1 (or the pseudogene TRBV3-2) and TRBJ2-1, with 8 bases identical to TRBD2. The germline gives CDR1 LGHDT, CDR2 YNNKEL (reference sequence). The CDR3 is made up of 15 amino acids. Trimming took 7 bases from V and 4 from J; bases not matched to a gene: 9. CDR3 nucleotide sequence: TGTGCCAGCACCCCCAGCGGGAGTGGGTACAATGAGCAGTTCTTC. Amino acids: CASTPSGSGYNEQFF.

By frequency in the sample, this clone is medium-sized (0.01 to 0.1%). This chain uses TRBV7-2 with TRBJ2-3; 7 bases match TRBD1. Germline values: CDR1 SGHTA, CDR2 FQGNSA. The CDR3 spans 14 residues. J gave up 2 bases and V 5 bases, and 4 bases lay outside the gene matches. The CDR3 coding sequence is TGTGCCAGCAGCCCAGACAGGGCCACAGATACGCAGTATTTT. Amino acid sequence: CASSPDRATDTQYF.

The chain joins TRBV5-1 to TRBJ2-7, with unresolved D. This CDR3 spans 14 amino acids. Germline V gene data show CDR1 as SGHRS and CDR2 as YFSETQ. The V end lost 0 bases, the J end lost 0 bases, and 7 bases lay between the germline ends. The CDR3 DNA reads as TGCGCCAGCAGCTTGGCCGGTTTCTCCTACGAGCAGTACTTC. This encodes CASSLAGFSYEQYF.